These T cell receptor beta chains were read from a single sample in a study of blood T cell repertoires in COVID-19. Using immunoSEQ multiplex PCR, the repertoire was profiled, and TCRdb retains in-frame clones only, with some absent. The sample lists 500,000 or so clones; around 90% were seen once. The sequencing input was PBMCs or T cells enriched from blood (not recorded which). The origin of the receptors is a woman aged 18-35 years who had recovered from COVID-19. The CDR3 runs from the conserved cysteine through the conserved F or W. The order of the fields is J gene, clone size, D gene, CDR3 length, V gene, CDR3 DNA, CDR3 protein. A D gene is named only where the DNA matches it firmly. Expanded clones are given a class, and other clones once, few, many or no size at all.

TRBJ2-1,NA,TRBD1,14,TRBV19,TGTGCCAGTAGTCCCCAACCAGGGGGAAATGAGCAGTTCTTC,CASSPQPGGNEQFF
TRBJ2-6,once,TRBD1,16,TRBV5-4,TGTGCCAGGGCCGGGACAGATAGCTCTGGGGCCAACGTCCTGACTTTC,CARAGTDSSGANVLTF
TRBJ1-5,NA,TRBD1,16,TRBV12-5,TGTGCTAGTCTCGGGACAGGGGGTTTAGAGAATCAGCCCCAGCATTTT,CASLGTGGLENQPQHF
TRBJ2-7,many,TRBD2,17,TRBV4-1,TGCGCCAGCAGCCAAGTTACCCGACTAGCGGGGGTCTACGAGCAGTACTTC,CASSQVTRLAGVYEQYF
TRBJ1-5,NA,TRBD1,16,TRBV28,TGTGCCAGCAGTCCTGACAGGGGAAAGCGCAATCAGCCCCAGCATTTT,CASSPDRGKRNQPQHF
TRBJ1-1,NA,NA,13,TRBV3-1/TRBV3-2,TGTGCCAGCAGCCACGGAGGGAACACTGAAGCTTTCTTT,CASSHGGNTEAFF
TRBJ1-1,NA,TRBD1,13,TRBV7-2,TGTGCCAGCAGGACAGGGGTGAACACTGAAGCTTTCTTT,CASRTGVNTEAFF
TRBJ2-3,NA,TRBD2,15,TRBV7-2,TGTGCCAGCCACGGTGGGGGGACCGGGGGGGATACGCAGTATTTT,CASHGGGTGGDTQYF
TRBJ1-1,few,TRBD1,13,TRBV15,TGTGCCACCAGCTGGGACCCGGGACAGGAAGCTTTCTTT,CATSWDPGQEAFF
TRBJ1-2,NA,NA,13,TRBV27,TGTGCCAGCAGTTTGAGATACCGCTATGGCTACACCTTC,CASSLRYRYGYTF
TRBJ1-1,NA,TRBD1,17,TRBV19,TGTGCCAGCCGTGAACAGGGGGCGATTTGGGCGAACACTGAAGCTTTCTTT,CASREQGAIWANTEAFF
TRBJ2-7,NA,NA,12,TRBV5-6,TGTGCCAGCAGCTCTACGGCGGGAGAGCAGTACTTC,CASSSTAGEQYF
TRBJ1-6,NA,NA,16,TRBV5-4,TGTGCCAGCAGCCCCGCAGGGACTTCGGGTAATTCACCCCTCCACTTT,CASSPAGTSGNSPLHF
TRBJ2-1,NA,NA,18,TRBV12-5,TGTGCTAGTGGTTTGGTACTTGGGGAAAGAGGGTCCTACAATGAGCAGTTCTTC,CASGLVLGERGSYNEQFF
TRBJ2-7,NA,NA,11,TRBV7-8,TGTGCCAGCGGCCAGAGTTACGAGCAGTACTTC,CASGQSYEQYF
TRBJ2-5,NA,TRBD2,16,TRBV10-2,TGCGCCAGCAGTGACTGGACTAGCGGGGGGAAAGAGACCCAGTACTTC,CASSDWTSGGKETQYF
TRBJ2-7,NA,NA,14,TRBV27,TGTGCCAGCAGTTTCACTAGCACCTCCTACGAGCAGTACTTC,CASSFTSTSYEQYF
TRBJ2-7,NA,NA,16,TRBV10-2,TGCGCCAGCAGTGAGTCGGAGGGGGGGAACCTTTACGAGCAGTACTTC,CASSESEGGNLYEQYF
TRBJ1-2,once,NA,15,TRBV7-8,TGTGCCAGCAGCTTAAATCAGGCAGGGCAGGATGGCTACACCTTC,CASSLNQAGQDGYTF
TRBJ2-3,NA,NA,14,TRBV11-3,TGTGCCAGCAGCCTACAGGGAGGGTCAGATACGCAGTATTTT,CASSLQGGSDTQYF
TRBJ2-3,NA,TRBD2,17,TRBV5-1,TGCGCCAGCAGCTTGGGACTAGCGGGGGGGATCACAGATACGCAGTATTTT,CASSLGLAGGITDTQYF
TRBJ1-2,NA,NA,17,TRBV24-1,TGTGCCACCAGTGATTTAAGTCTTAGGCAGGGTCGGTATGGCTACACCTTC,CATSDLSLRQGRYGYTF
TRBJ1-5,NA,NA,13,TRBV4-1,TGCGCCAGCAGCCAACTAGGTTTCCAGCCCCAGCATTTT,CASSQLGFQPQHF
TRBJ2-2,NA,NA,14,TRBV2,TGTGCCAGCAGAGAATACTCGAACACCGGGGAGCTGTTTTTT,CASREYSNTGELFF
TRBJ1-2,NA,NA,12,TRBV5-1,TGCGCCAGCAGCTTGGACCGGGATGGCTACACCTTC,CASSLDRDGYTF
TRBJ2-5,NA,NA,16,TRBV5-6,TGTGCCAGCAGCTCCAACCGACGGGGTAGAGGAGAGACCCAGTACTTC,CASSSNRRGRGETQYF
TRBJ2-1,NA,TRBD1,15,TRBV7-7,TGTGCTAGCAGCTTAAGTACCACACAGGGGAGTGAGCAGTTCTTC,CASSLSTTQGSEQFF
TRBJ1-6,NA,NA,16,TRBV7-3,TGTGCCAGCAGCTTATTAGGTCGGACACTAAATTCACCCCTCCACTTT,CASSLLGRTLNSPLHF
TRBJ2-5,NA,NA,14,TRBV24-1,TGTGCCACCAGTGGTGTCAGGGCGCCGGAGACCCAGTACTTC,CATSGVRAPETQYF
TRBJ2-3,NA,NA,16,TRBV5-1,TGCGCCAGCAGCCAACGACTGACGGGGGGCACAGATACGCAGTATTTT,CASSQRLTGGTDTQYF
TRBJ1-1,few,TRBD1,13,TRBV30,TGTGCCTGGGGGGACAGCGTGAACACTGAAGCTTTCTTT,CAWGDSVNTEAFF
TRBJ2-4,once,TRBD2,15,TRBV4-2,TGTGCCAGCAGCCAAGATTCGAGCGGGGGGAACATTCAGTACTTC,CASSQDSSGGNIQYF
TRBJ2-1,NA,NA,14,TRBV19,TGTGCCAGTAGTATCAAACGGACAGACAATGAGCAGTTCTTC,CASSIKRTDNEQFF
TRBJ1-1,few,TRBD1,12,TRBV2,TGTGCCAGCAGTGAGGGACAGCGAAGCCCTTTCTTT,CASSEGQRSPFF
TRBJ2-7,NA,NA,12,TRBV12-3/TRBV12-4,TGTGCCAGCAGTTTCGGAGGGGACGAGCAGTACTTC,CASSFGGDEQYF
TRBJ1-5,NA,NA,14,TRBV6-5,TGTGCCAGCGATTTTCAAGGAGGAAATCAGCCCCAGCATTTT,CASDFQGGNQPQHF
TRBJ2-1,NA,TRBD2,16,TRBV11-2,TGTGCCAGCAGCCCGGTCCTTGCGGGGGGGCCCAATGAGCAGTTCTTC,CASSPVLAGGPNEQFF
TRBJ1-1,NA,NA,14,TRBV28,TGTGCCAGCAGTTTCCTATATGGGCACACTGAAGCTTTCTTT,CASSFLYGHTEAFF
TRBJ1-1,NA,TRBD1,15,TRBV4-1,TGCGCCAGCAGCCCTCCGGACAGGGCGATTTCTGAAGCTTTCTTT,CASSPPDRAISEAFF
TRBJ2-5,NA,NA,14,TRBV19,TGTGCCAGTATGGGGGCTTCCGTGGGGGAGACCCAGTACTTC,CASMGASVGETQYF
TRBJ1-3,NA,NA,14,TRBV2,TGTGCCAGCAGGGGGAGTATAGGTGGAAACACCATATATTTT,CASRGSIGGNTIYF
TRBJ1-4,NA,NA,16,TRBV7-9,TGTGCCAGCAGCTTAGGGACGGCGAGGGAGAATGAAAAACTGTTTTTT,CASSLGTARENEKLFF
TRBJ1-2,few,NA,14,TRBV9,TGTGCCAGCAGGGGGGACTGGGGGACCGGTGGCTACACCTTC,CASRGDWGTGGYTF
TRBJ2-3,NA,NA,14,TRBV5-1,TGCGCCAGCAGCTTGGGACAGTTAATAGATACGCAGTATTTT,CASSLGQLIDTQYF
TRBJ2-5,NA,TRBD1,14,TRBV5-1,TGCGCCAGCAGCCTGGGGACAGGGGAAGAGACCCAGTACTTC,CASSLGTGEETQYF
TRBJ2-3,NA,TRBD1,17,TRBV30,TGTGCCTGGAGTGTACTTCGGGACAGGGAGTTTAGGGATACGCAGTATTTT,CAWSVLRDREFRDTQYF
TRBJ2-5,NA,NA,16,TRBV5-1,TGCGCCAGCAGCCCCCTACCCTTAGGGGGCCAAGAGACCCAGTACTTC,CASSPLPLGGQETQYF
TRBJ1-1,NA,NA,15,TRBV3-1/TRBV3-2,TGTGCCAGCAGCCAAGAAGGGAGGGCCAACACTGAAGCTTTCTTT,CASSQEGRANTEAFF
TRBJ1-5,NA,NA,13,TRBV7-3,TGTGCCAGCAGCTTAGGGGCCGGTCAGCCCCAGCATTTT,CASSLGAGQPQHF
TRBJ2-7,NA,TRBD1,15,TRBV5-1,TGCGCCAGCAGCCCGTCGGGACAGGCCCCCTACGAGCAGTACTTC,CASSPSGQAPYEQYF
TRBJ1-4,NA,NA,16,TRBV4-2,TGTGCCAGCAGCCAAGAGTTGGCGGGAGGGAATGAAAAACTGTTTTTT,CASSQELAGGNEKLFF
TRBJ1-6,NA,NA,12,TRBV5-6,TGTGCCAGCAGCTTACAGCGGCAGGGGATCCACTTT,CASSLQRQGIHF
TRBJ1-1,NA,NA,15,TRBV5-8,TGTGCCAGCAGTTTTGTGGACAGCACGAACACTGAAGCTTTCTTT,CASSFVDSTNTEAFF
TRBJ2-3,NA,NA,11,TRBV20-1,TGCAGTTCCTCCCCCACAGATACGCAGTATTTT,CSSSPTDTQYF
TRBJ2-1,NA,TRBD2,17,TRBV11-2,TGTGCCAGCAGCCGCCGAGCGGGGGCTGTCTCCTACAATGAGCAGTTCTTC,CASSRRAGAVSYNEQFF
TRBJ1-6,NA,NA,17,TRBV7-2,TGTGCCAGCAGCTTAGCCCGGACTCGGGATCTAAATTCACCCCTCCACTTT,CASSLARTRDLNSPLHF
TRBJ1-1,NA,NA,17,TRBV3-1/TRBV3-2,TGTGCCAGCAGCCAAGACGCAGGGAGGTATTCGAACACTGAAGCTTTCTTT,CASSQDAGRYSNTEAFF
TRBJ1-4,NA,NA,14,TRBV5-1,TGCGCCAGCAGCATGGGACGGACTTATGAAAAACTGTTTTTT,CASSMGRTYEKLFF